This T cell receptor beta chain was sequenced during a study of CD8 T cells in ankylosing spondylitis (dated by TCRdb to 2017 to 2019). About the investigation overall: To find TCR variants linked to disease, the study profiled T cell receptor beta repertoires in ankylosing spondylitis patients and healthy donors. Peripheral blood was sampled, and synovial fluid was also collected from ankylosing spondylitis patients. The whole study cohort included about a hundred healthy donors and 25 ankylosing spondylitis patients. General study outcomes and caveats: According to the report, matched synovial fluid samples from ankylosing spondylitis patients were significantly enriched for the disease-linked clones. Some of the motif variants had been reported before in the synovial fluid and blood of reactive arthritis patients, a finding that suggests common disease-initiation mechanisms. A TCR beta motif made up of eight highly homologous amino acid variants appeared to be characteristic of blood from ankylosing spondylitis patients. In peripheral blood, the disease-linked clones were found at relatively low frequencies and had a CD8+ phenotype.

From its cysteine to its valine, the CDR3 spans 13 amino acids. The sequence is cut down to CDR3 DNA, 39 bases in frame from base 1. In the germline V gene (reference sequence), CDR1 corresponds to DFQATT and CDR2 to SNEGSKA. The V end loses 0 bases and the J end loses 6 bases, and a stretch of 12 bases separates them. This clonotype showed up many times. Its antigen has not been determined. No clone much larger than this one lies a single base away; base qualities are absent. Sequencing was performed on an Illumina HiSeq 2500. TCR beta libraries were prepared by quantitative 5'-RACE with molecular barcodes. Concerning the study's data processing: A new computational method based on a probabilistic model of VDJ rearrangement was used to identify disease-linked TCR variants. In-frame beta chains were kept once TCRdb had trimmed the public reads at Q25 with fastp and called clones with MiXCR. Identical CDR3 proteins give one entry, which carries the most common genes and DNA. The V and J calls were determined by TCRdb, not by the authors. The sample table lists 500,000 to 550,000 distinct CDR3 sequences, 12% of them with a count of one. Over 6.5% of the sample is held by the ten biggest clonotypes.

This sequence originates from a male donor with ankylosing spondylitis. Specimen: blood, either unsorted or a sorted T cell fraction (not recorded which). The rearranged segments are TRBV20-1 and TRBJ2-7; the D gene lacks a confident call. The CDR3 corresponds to CSARDLGMGEQYV. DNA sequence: TGCAGTGCTAGAGATCTGGGAATGGGCGAGCAGTACGTC.